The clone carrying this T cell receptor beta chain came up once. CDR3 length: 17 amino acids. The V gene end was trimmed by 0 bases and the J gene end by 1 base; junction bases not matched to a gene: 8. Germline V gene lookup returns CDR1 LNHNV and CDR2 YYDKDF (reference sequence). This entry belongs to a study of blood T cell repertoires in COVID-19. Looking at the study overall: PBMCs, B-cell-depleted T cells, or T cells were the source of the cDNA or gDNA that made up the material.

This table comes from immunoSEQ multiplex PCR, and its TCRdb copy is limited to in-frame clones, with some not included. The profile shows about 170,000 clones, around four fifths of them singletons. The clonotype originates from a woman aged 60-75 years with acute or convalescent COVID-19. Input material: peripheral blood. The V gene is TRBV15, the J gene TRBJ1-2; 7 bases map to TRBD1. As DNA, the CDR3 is TGTGCCACCAGCAGAGACCGACAGGGCTCTGATAACTATGGCTACACCTTC. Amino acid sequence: CATSRDRQGSDNYGYTF.